This T cell receptor beta chain was captured by sequencing in a study of response to subunit inactivated influenza vaccine. Whole-study findings and limits: Authors suggested that a seasonal influenza vaccination recruits few new T cells each time.

In this sample, this clonotype turned up many times. The antigen remains unidentified. TCRdb reanalysed the RT-PCR reads using MiXCR and keeps one entry per CDR3 protein. The data show some 190,000 distinct CDR3 sequences, 14% seen once. The source material was CD8+ T cells sorted from PBMCs, sampled roughly 5 days after vaccination. This receptor was identified in a man aged 50 to 59 who received an inactivated influenza vaccine.

The DNA of the CDR3 is TGTGCCAGCAGCTTTGGGGGCGGGGGCAATGAGCAGTTCTTC. Encoded protein: CASSFGGGGNEQFF. The gene calls are TRBV11-2 and TRBJ2-1, with D possibly TRBD2 on 7 matching bases. V lost 3 bases and J lost 6, with 12 bases in between. The CDR3 covers 14 residues. In germline, CDR1 is SGHAT, CDR2 FQNNGV.